The subject of this entry is one T cell receptor (beta chain). Its target is not known. The sample comes from a study of T-cell reconstitution after alpha-beta-depleted transplantation in children. General study points: Hyperexpanded clones declined; after one year, newly produced T cells mostly supplied diversity. There were reportedly several hundred expanded graft clones from which alpha-beta T cells came about two months after transplant. Surviving recipient T cells and thymic progenitors produced the high day-60 TCRbeta diversity seen in some patients.

It was with unique molecular identifiers that the TCRbeta library was prepared. TCRdb processed the PCR reads anew with MiXCR; each CDR3 protein has one entry. The sample yields 500,000 to 650,000 distinct CDR3 sequences, approximately 10% seen once. This material consisted of PBMCs, mostly from graft donor cells, taken 180 days after TCRalphabeta/CD19-depleted stem cell transplant. This clonotype originated in a female patient aged 2-9 years who had a stem cell transplant for aplastic anemia, so the T cells may come from the graft donor.

CDR3 in DNA: TGTGCCATCAGCGGGACAGGGGGATCCTACGAGCAGTACTTC. The encoded protein is CAISGTGGSYEQYF. The chain joins TRBV10-3 to TRBJ2-7; the match to TRBD1 covers 11 bases. The CDR3 totals 14 residues. CDR1 is ENHRY, CDR2 SYGVKD, per germline. V trimming: 6 bases; J trimming: 1 base; junction bases outside the gene matches: 2.